These 19 T cell receptor beta chains came from one sample sequenced in a study of OX40 agonist ivuxolimab in advanced cancers. TCRdb's copy holds only in-frame clones and misses some; the assay was immunoSEQ multiplex PCR. The table records about 80,000 clones, 75% to 90% of them present only once. This sample comprised CD4+ or CD8+ T cells sorted from blood, obtained in a trial of the OX40 agonist ivuxolimab. The receptor source for this set is an adult with an advanced solid tumor such as melanoma, head and neck, liver or kidney cancer.

The DNA for the CDR3 is TGTGCCAGTAGTAGACAGAATAATGAAAAACTGTTTTTT. It encodes CASSRQNNEKLFF. This chain joins TRBV19 and TRBJ1-4, with D tentatively TRBD1 (5 bases). Germline CDR1 is LNHDA and CDR2 is SQIVND (reference sequence). This CDR3 spans 13 amino acids. The V and J ends lost 4 bases and 4 bases respectively, with 7 bases between them.

V is TRBV9 and J is TRBJ2-5; D is unresolved. V gave up 0 bases and J gave up 7 bases, with 16 bases separating them. The CDR3 has 15 amino acids. Germline V gene data show CDR1 as SGDLS and CDR2 as YYNGEE. CDR3 nucleotide sequence: TGTGCCAGCAGCGTAGAGGATAGGCTAGGTGGGACCCAGTACTTC. Translated: CASSVEDRLGGTQYF.

This rearrangement joins TRBV2 to TRBJ2-7; 8 positions agree with TRBD1. The germline gives CDR1 SNHLY, CDR2 FYNNEI. After removal of 10 bases from V and 1 base from J, the junction contained 9 bases not matched to a gene. This CDR3 contains 14 residues. CDR3: CATVKDRGSYEQYF. In DNA, the CDR3 is TGTGCCACCGTAAAAGACAGGGGTTCCTACGAGCAGTACTTC.

This chain uses TRBV15 with TRBJ2-2, with D hard to call. The CDR3 is made up of 14 amino acids. Deletions cut 0 bases from V and 3 bases from J, with 5 bases between. Germline assignment: CDR1 LNHNV and CDR2 YYDKDF (reference sequence). CDR3 in amino acids: CATSRDPDTGELFF. In DNA, the CDR3 is TGTGCCACCAGCAGAGATCCAGACACCGGGGAGCTGTTTTTT.

This clone was observed a handful of times. The chain joins TRBV7-9 to TRBJ1-2, with D possibly being TRBD1 (6 bases). CDR1 SEHNR and CDR2 FQNEAQ come from the germline V gene (reference sequence). The length of the CDR3 is 13 residues. Trimming removed 5 bases from V and 8 bases from J, with 15 bases in between. The CDR3: CASSQPGAGGYTF. In DNA form, the CDR3 reads TGTGCCAGCAGCCAGCCGGGGGCGGGAGGCTACACCTTC. Complete variable domain (other parts from reference TRBV7-9 and TRBJ1-2): DTGVSQNPRHKITKRGQNVTFRCDPISEHNRLYWYRQTLGQGPEFLTYFQNEAQLEKSRLLSDRFSAERPKGSFSTLEIQRTEQGDSAMYLCASSQPGAGGYTFGSGTRLTVV.

V and J are TRBV19 and TRBJ2-1; 10 bases align to TRBD2. CDR3 length equals 16 residues. The germline CDR1 and CDR2 sequences are LNHDA and SQIVND (reference sequence). V shed 7 bases, J shed 8 bases, and the junction held 14 bases outside the gene matches. In nucleotides, the CDR3 is TGTGCCAGTACCCCGGTGAGCGGGAGGGCCGGAGATGAGCAGTTCTTC. It encodes CASTPVSGRAGDEQFF.

The DNA for the CDR3 is TGTGCCAGCAGCAAAAGACGATGGGCCGGCTACGAGCAGTACTTC. It encodes CASSKRRWAGYEQYF. The J gene is TRBJ2-7, the V gene TRBV21-1; TRBD1 is taken as the D call from the table, unchecked against the DNA. TRBV21-1 is a documented pseudogene. The CDR3 extends over 15 amino acids.

The chain uses TRBV5-4 and TRBJ2-5, with D uncertain. This CDR3 region has 14 residues. Germline CDR1 reads SGHNT; CDR2 reads YYREEE (reference sequence). Deletions cut 1 base from V and 2 bases from J, with 9 bases between. The CDR3 sequence: CASSLRDSQETQYF. Here the CDR3 DNA reads TGTGCCAGCAGCTTGCGTGACTCACAAGAGACCCAGTACTTC.

J is TRBJ2-7 and V is TRBV11-2; 13 nucleotides align to TRBD2. Germline CDR1 SGHAT, CDR2 FQNNGV. V lost 0 bases, J lost 2 bases, and 4 bases stayed unmatched. The CDR3 has 17 amino acids. CDR3 in amino acids: CASSLDFTSGGAYEQYF. The DNA of the CDR3 is TGTGCCAGCAGCTTAGATTTCACTAGCGGGGGGGCCTACGAGCAGTACTTC. Combining the CDR3 with reference TRBV11-2 and TRBJ2-7 gives the whole variable domain EAGVAQSPRYKIIEKRQSVAFWCNPISGHATLYWYQQILGQGPKLLIQFQNNGVVDDSQLPKDRFSAERLKGVDSTLKIQPAKLEDSAVYLCASSLDFTSGGAYEQYFGPGTRLTVT.

Only one count was recorded for this clone. The chain uses TRBV5-5 and TRBJ1-2; TRBD1 is a possible D gene (6 bases). V dropped 1 base and J dropped 5 bases, with 12 bases sitting between them. Germline CDR1 SGHKS, CDR2 YYEKEE (reference sequence). This CDR3 has 14 amino acids. The CDR3 is CASSLSSQGYGYTF. The CDR3 nucleotides read TGTGCCAGCAGCTTGAGTAGTCAGGGGTATGGCTACACCTTC.

The chain employs TRBV6-1 and TRBJ2-3, with 7 bases identical to TRBD2. Germline CDR1 reads MNHNS; CDR2 reads SASEGT. This CDR3 spans 15 amino acids. V dropped 9 bases and J dropped 2; count of bases not matched to a gene: 11. Here the CDR3 reads CASALQLALTDTQYF. The CDR3 DNA reads as TGTGCCAGTGCCCTTCAACTAGCGCTCACAGATACGCAGTATTTT.

The CDR3 sequence is CASSITGGPYEQYF. Written as DNA, the CDR3 is TGTGCCAGTAGTATTACCGGAGGACCCTACGAGCAGTACTTC. This rearrangement joins TRBV19 to TRBJ2-7; tentatively, D is TRBD2 (5 bases). Trimming pared 3 bases from V and 2 bases from J, leaving 11 bases between. The germline CDR1 and CDR2 sequences are LNHDA and SQIVND (reference sequence). This CDR3 is 14 amino acids long.

This clone was seen more than once but under ten times. This rearrangement joins TRBV7-8 to TRBJ2-1, with a weak D call TRBD2 (6 bases). The CDR3 covers 12 residues. Germline CDR1 and CDR2: SGHVS and FQNEAQ. V shed 3 bases and J shed 9 bases, with 9 bases lying between them. This CDR3 is CASSLTRGEQFF. CDR3 nucleotides: TGTGCCAGCAGCTTGACTAGGGGTGAGCAGTTCTTC.

CDR3 sequence reads: CASSYLQGYGYTF. CDR3 bases: TGTGCCAGCAGTTATTTACAGGGGTATGGCTACACCTTC. The V call is TRBV6-5, the J call TRBJ1-2; 7 bases map to TRBD1. Germline V CDR1 and CDR2: MNHEY, SVGAGI. V trimming: 3 bases; J trimming: 5 bases; junction bases outside the gene matches: 3. There are 13 residues in the CDR3.

This clone appeared once. V is TRBV9 and J is TRBJ2-2; D unresolved. Deletions cut 0 bases from V and 7 bases from J, with 10 bases between. Germline values: CDR1 SGDLS, CDR2 YYNGEE. The CDR3 totals 14 residues. Here the CDR3 DNA reads TGTGCCAGCAGCGTAGGGACCCGAGTCGGGGAGCTGTTTTTT. It yields the protein CASSVGTRVGELFF.

This sequence joins TRBV10-3 and TRBJ2-2; the D gene is possibly TRBD2 (6 bases). There are 15 residues in the CDR3. The germline gives CDR1 ENHRY, CDR2 SYGVKD. V dropped 2 bases and J dropped 3 bases, with 10 bases sitting between them. Written as DNA, the CDR3 is TGTGCCATCAGTGAGGCGGGACTTCACACCGGGGAGCTGTTTTTT. The encoded protein is CAISEAGLHTGELFF.

CDR3 in amino acids: CASSLSRPYNEQFF. The CDR3 DNA reads as TGCGCCAGCAGCTTGTCTAGACCCTACAATGAGCAGTTCTTC. The rearrangement links TRBV5-1 to TRBJ2-1; D remains ambiguous. The V end lost 1 base, the J end lost 2 bases, and 7 bases lay between the germline ends. The CDR3 has 14 residues. Germline V CDR1 and CDR2: SGHRS, YFSETQ.

V and J are TRBV6-6 and TRBJ1-5, with a possible D match to TRBD1 (6 bases). This CDR3 spans 15 amino acids. Germline values: CDR1 MNHNY, CDR2 SVGAGI (reference sequence). V lost 6 bases to trimming and J lost 2 bases, with 14 bases between them. The CDR3 bases are TGTGCCAGCAGATCAGGGGTCGGTGGCAATCAGCCCCAGCATTTT. It codes for CASRSGVGGNQPQHF.

This clone was observed a handful of times. The chain joins TRBV19 to TRBJ2-7; the match to TRBD1 covers 7 bases. The CDR3 totals 12 residues. Germline V gene sequence: CDR1 LNHDA, CDR2 SQIVND (reference sequence). V shed 6 bases, J shed 3 bases, and the junction held 2 bases outside the gene matches. CDR3 DNA: TGTGCCAGTAGGGGACAGTACTACGAGCAGTACTTC. Encoded protein: CASRGQYYEQYF. The complete variable domain, with remaining parts taken from reference TRBV19 and TRBJ2-7, reads DGGITQSPKYLFRKEGQNVTLSCEQNLNHDAMYWYRQDPGQGLRLIYYSQIVNDFQKGDIAEGYSVSREKKESFPLTVTSAQKNPTAFYLCASRGQYYEQYFGPGTRLTVT.